This TCR beta chain was observed in a study of T-cell memory formation after mild COVID-19. Study-level findings and limits: Cross-reactive memory appears to have joined, as suggested by some responding clones showing up in pre-infection memory.

TCRdb fed the 5' RACE reads into MiXCR, producing one record per CDR3 protein. The data show about 450,000 distinct CDR3 sequences, with 23% seen just once and around 13% held by the top ten. V was pared by 4 bases and J by 3 bases, with 12 bases of the junction left unmatched. The length of the CDR3 is 17 residues. Germline CDR1 MNHEY, CDR2 SVGEGT. Comment on this clonotype: Its antigen remains unknown.

The chain employs TRBV6-2 or TRBV6-3 and TRBJ1-2; 9 bases fit TRBD1. The TCR originated in an adult woman who had mild COVID-19 (a few samples of this study predate the infection). Cell type and time point are not known. The sample comprised PBMCs or a T cell subset sorted from them (not recorded which). CDR3 bases: TGTGCCAGCAGTTTTATGACCGGGACAGGGAACTACTATGGCTACACCTTC. This codes for CASSFMTGTGNYYGYTF.